The rows below give T cell receptor beta chains drawn from one sample of a study of blood T cell repertoires in COVID-19. Profiled with immunoSEQ multiplex PCR; TCRdb holds only in-frame clones, not every one. The sample includes fewer than 100,000 clones, approximately 90% of them seen just once. Sequencing used peripheral blood. The source of these receptors is a woman aged 80 or older with acute or convalescent COVID-19. Both conserved end residues are part of each CDR3. A D gene is named only where the DNA matches it firmly. Part of the rows lack a size; the others show once, few, many or a class for expanded clones.

cdr3_nt,cdr3_aa,clone_size,v_call,j_call,d_call
TGTGCCAGCAGCCAGGGTAGTGGCAGGAGGGCCGGGTCCGGGGAGCTGTTTTTT,CASSQGSGRRAGSGELFF,NA,TRBV3-1/TRBV3-2,TRBJ2-2,NA
TGTGCCAGCAGTTACTCGACAGGAAACACCATATATTTT,CASSYSTGNTIYF,NA,TRBV6-5,TRBJ1-3,NA
TGTGCCAGCAGCCAGGACAGTCCTTCTCGCCAGCCCCAGCATTTT,CASSQDSPSRQPQHF,once,TRBV3-1/TRBV3-2,TRBJ1-5,NA
TGTGCCACCAGTGACCCAGAACAGGGTCGGACCACTGAAAAACTGTTTTTT,CATSDPEQGRTTEKLFF,NA,TRBV24-1,TRBJ1-4,NA
TGCGCCAGCAGTGAACAGGCGCGTGGCGGGGAGCTGTTTTTT,CASSEQARGGELFF,NA,TRBV5-1,TRBJ2-2,NA
TGCGCCAGCATCCGGGGAACGGAAGCTTTCTTT,CASIRGTEAFF,NA,TRBV4-1,TRBJ1-1,NA
TGTGCCAGCAGCCAAGGGCAGGGGACTACGGCCCGCTATGGCTACACCTTC,CASSQGQGTTARYGYTF,NA,TRBV4-2,TRBJ1-2,NA
TGTGCCAGCAGGAGGGTGAACACTGAAGCTTTCTTT,CASRRVNTEAFF,NA,TRBV7-9,TRBJ1-1,NA
TGTGCCAGCTCACCGAACAGGGTCAGGAACAATGAGCAGTTCTTC,CASSPNRVRNNEQFF,once,TRBV18,TRBJ2-1,NA
TGCGCCAGCAGCTTGGGATGGGCGGGGGTGGATACGCAGTATTTT,CASSLGWAGVDTQYF,NA,TRBV5-1,TRBJ2-3,TRBD2
TGTGCCAGCAGCCACGACAGGTTGAAAAATGAAAAACTGTTTTTT,CASSHDRLKNEKLFF,NA,TRBV7-9,TRBJ1-4,NA
TGTGCCAGCAGCCAACCCGGGACAGGGACTGGGGCCAACGTCCTGACTTTC,CASSQPGTGTGANVLTF,once,TRBV3-1/TRBV3-2,TRBJ2-6,TRBD1
TGTGCCAGCAGAACAGGGGACTATGGCTACACCTTC,CASRTGDYGYTF,NA,TRBV6-6,TRBJ1-2,TRBD1
TGTGCCACCAAGCAGGGGGCGACAATGAACACTGAAGCTTTCTTT,CATKQGATMNTEAFF,once,TRBV6-5,TRBJ1-1,TRBD1
TGTGCCAGTAGTCGACAGGGCCCTCTGGTCTCTGGAAACACCATATATTTT,CASSRQGPLVSGNTIYF,NA,TRBV19,TRBJ1-3,TRBD1
TGTGCCAGCAGCTTAGCCCGGGAAGGCTACACCTTC,CASSLAREGYTF,NA,TRBV7-2,TRBJ1-2,NA
TGTGCCAGCAGCTTCCAGCGCTCCTACGAGCAGTACTTC,CASSFQRSYEQYF,NA,TRBV7-2,TRBJ2-7,NA
TGTGCCAGCTCACCGGTCGGAGGATTCGCTGGGGCCAACGTCCTGACTTTC,CASSPVGGFAGANVLTF,once,TRBV18,TRBJ2-6,NA
TGTGCCAGCAGTTTTACCTGGCAGGGCCGCAATCAGCCCCAGCATTTT,CASSFTWQGRNQPQHF,once,TRBV27,TRBJ1-5,NA
TGTGCCAGTAGTATCCGGGGGGCTGGGGCTGAAGCTTTCTTT,CASSIRGAGAEAFF,NA,TRBV19,TRBJ1-1,NA
TGTGCCACCAGCAGAGAGCGGGGCCCCTACACTGAAGCTTTCTTT,CATSRERGPYTEAFF,NA,TRBV15,TRBJ1-1,NA
TGTGCCAGCAGCGATGATTATGGGACAGGATGGACTGAAGCTTTCTTT,CASSDDYGTGWTEAFF,NA,TRBV7-9,TRBJ1-1,TRBD1
TGTGCCAGCACATTTCTAGACACTGAAGCTTTCTTT,CASTFLDTEAFF,NA,TRBV6-5,TRBJ1-1,NA
TGCAGTGCTAGTGGCACAGCCGGAAACACCATATATTTT,CSASGTAGNTIYF,once,TRBV20-1,TRBJ1-3,NA
TGTGCCAGCAGTTACCGGGACTCAACAGCCTACGAGCAGTACTTC,CASSYRDSTAYEQYF,NA,TRBV6-5,TRBJ2-7,NA
TGTGCCAGCAGCCCGGACAGGGGGGCGAGGGAGACCCAGTACTTC,CASSPDRGARETQYF,NA,TRBV3-1/TRBV3-2,TRBJ2-5,TRBD1
TGTGCCAGCAGCGTAGGGGGACAGCTTACCTATGGCTACACCTTC,CASSVGGQLTYGYTF,NA,TRBV9,TRBJ1-2,TRBD1
TGCGCCAGCAGCTTGGGCCAGGGGGCCTATCGGGACACTGAAGCTTTCTTT,CASSLGQGAYRDTEAFF,NA,TRBV5-1,TRBJ1-1,TRBD1
TGCGCCAGCAGCCAACCGGGACAGCCCTATGGCTACACCTTC,CASSQPGQPYGYTF,once,TRBV4-3,TRBJ1-2,TRBD1
TGTGCCAGCAGCTTAGGGGGGGGCGGCTCCTACGAGCAGTACTTC,CASSLGGGGSYEQYF,NA,TRBV7-9,TRBJ2-7,NA
TGTGCCAGCAGGTTAAACAGGGAAAATCAGCCCCAGCATTTT,CASRLNRENQPQHF,NA,TRBV6-5,TRBJ1-5,NA
TGTGCCAGCAGTAGGGGACAGGGAAACAATCAGCCCCAGCATTTT,CASSRGQGNNQPQHF,few,TRBV28,TRBJ1-5,TRBD1
TGTGCCAGTAGTATTCTCGCCGGCCTTACTGAGGGGCAGTATTTT,CASSILAGLTEGQYF,NA,TRBV19,TRBJ2-3,NA
TGTGCCAGCATGTACAGGGGAAGACCTGAAGCTTTCTTT,CASMYRGRPEAFF,few,TRBV6-5,TRBJ1-1,TRBD1
TGTGCCAGCAGCTTGGGGACTAGCGGGGGTTCCGGGGAGCTGTTTTTT,CASSLGTSGGSGELFF,once,TRBV5-6,TRBJ2-2,TRBD2
TGTGCCAGCAGCCGCGGACAGGGACGCAATCAGCCCCAGCATTTT,CASSRGQGRNQPQHF,NA,TRBV6-2/TRBV6-3,TRBJ1-5,TRBD1
TGTGCCACCAGTGCGAGACAGGGTAGCAATCAGCCCCAGCATTTT,CATSARQGSNQPQHF,NA,TRBV24-1,TRBJ1-5,TRBD1
TGTGCCAGCAGTTTAGCGGGTAGCTCCTACAATGAGCAGTTCTTC,CASSLAGSSYNEQFF,NA,TRBV28,TRBJ2-1,NA
TGTGCCAGCAGCTACACAGTGACCCAAGAGACCCAGTACTTC,CASSYTVTQETQYF,NA,TRBV7-9,TRBJ2-5,NA
TGTGCCAGCACCGGGACTAGCGGAGATACGCAGTATTTT,CASTGTSGDTQYF,NA,TRBV7-2,TRBJ2-3,TRBD2
TGCGCCAGCAGCACCACTAGGAATGAGCAGTTCTTC,CASSTTRNEQFF,once,TRBV5-1,TRBJ2-1,NA
TGTGCCAGCAGGAACGGACAGGGGGGTTATGGCAATCAGCCCCAGCATTTT,CASRNGQGGYGNQPQHF,NA,TRBV2,TRBJ1-5,TRBD1
TGCGCCAGCAGCTTGGGGCAGGGTCCCTACGAGCAGTACTTC,CASSLGQGPYEQYF,NA,TRBV5-1,TRBJ2-7,NA
TGCGCCAGCAGCTTCCAGGGCTTCACAGATACGCAGTATTTT,CASSFQGFTDTQYF,NA,TRBV5-1,TRBJ2-3,NA
TGCGCCAGCAGCTTGGGACAGTACACAGATACGCAGTATTTT,CASSLGQYTDTQYF,NA,TRBV5-1,TRBJ2-3,NA
TGTGCCAGCAGTTCCGCAGGGGGCGGGAACTACGAGCAGTACTTC,CASSSAGGGNYEQYF,NA,TRBV27,TRBJ2-7,TRBD1
TGTGCCAGTAGCTTGGACAGGGGCACTGAAGCTTTCTTT,CASSLDRGTEAFF,NA,TRBV19,TRBJ1-1,TRBD1
TGTGCCAGCAGCCACACTAGCGGGACAGCTCGGGAGACCCAGTACTTC,CASSHTSGTARETQYF,NA,TRBV3-1/TRBV3-2,TRBJ2-5,TRBD2
TGTGCCAGTACCATCCGTGGGGGGACAGGGGGAACAGATACGCAGTATTTT,CASTIRGGTGGTDTQYF,NA,TRBV19,TRBJ2-3,TRBD1
TGTGCCAGCAGCGTAGGGACAGCGAACACTGAAGCTTTCTTT,CASSVGTANTEAFF,once,TRBV7-8,TRBJ1-1,TRBD1
TGTGCCAGCTCGGGGCAGGGGCGGAGAAACGAGCAGTACTTC,CASSGQGRRNEQYF,NA,TRBV2,TRBJ2-7,NA
TGTGCCAGCAGCGAATGGACTGCGGAGACCCAGTACTTC,CASSEWTAETQYF,NA,TRBV3-1/TRBV3-2,TRBJ2-5,NA
TGCGCCAGCAGCCAAGAACCGCCCTCGGGCGGGGGGGTAGCGGATACGCAGTATTTT,CASSQEPPSGGGVADTQYF,NA,TRBV4-1,TRBJ2-3,TRBD2
TGTGCCAGCAGTTATCTAGCGGGGGGATACAATGAGCAGTTCTTC,CASSYLAGGYNEQFF,once,TRBV7-2,TRBJ2-1,TRBD2
TGTGCCAGCAGCCCAGCAGGGGGTCAGCCCCAGCATTTT,CASSPAGGQPQHF,NA,TRBV6-5,TRBJ1-5,TRBD1
TGCGCCAGCAGCCAACTACAGGCATCTAGCACAGATACGCAGTATTTT,CASSQLQASSTDTQYF,NA,TRBV4-1,TRBJ2-3,NA
TGTGCCAGTAGTGCCAAACAGGGCGCCACAGATACGCAGTATTTT,CASSAKQGATDTQYF,NA,TRBV19,TRBJ2-3,NA
TGCAGCGTTGTGAGAACTAGCGTTAATGAGCAGTTCTTC,CSVVRTSVNEQFF,NA,TRBV29-1,TRBJ2-1,TRBD2
TGTGCCAGCAGCTTAGCTCCCCCACATACGGGGGGTCAAGAGACCCAGTACTTC,CASSLAPPHTGGQETQYF,NA,TRBV7-6,TRBJ2-5,TRBD2
TGCAGCGCACAGTGGGAGGGCTACACCTTC,CSAQWEGYTF,NA,TRBV20-1,TRBJ1-2,NA